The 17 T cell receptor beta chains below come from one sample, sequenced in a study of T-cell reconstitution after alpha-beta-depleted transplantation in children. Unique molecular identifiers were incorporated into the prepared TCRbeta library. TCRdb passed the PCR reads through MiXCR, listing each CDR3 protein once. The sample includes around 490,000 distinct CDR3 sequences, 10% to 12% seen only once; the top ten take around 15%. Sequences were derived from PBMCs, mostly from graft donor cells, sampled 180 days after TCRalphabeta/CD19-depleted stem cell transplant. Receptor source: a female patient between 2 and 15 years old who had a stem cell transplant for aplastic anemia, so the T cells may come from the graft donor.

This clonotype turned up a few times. The CDR3 sequence is CASSMNLVIGETQYF. The CDR3 nucleotides read TGTGCCAGTAGTATGAATCTTGTGATCGGAGAGACCCAGTACTTC. This sequence joins TRBV19 and TRBJ2-5, with D hard to call. Trimming stripped 3 bases from V and 4 bases from J, with 15 bases between. Germline CDR1 reads LNHDA; CDR2 reads SQIVND (reference sequence). The CDR3 runs to 15 residues.

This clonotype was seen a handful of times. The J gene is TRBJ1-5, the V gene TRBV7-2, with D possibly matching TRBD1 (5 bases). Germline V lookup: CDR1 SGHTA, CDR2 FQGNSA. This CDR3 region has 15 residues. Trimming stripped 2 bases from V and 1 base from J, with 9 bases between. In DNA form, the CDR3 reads TGTGCCAGCAGCTTATGGGGGGACAGCAATCAGCCCCAGCATTTT. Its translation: CASSLWGDSNQPQHF.

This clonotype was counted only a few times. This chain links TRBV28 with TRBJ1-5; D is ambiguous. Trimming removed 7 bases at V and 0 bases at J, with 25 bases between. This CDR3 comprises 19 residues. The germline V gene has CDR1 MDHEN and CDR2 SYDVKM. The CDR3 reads CASTSPFATLVASNQPQHF. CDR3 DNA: TGTGCCAGCACATCTCCCTTTGCAACCTTAGTAGCTAGCAATCAGCCCCAGCATTTT.

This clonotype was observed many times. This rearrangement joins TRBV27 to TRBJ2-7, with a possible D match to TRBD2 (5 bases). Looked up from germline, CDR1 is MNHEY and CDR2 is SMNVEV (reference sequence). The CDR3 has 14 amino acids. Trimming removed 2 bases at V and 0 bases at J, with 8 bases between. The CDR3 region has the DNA TGTGCCAGCAGTTTAAGCGGAGGCTCCTACGAGCAGTACTTC. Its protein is CASSLSGGSYEQYF.

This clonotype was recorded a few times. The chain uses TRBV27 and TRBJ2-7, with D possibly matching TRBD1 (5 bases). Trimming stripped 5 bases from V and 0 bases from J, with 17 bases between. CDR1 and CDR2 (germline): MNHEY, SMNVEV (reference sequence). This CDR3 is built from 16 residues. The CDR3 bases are TGTGCCAGCAGTCCCCAGGGCAGCTTCAGCTCCTACGAGCAGTACTTC. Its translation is CASSPQGSFSSYEQYF.

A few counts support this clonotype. The CDR3 spells CASGLYPGQGSDIQYF. The CDR3 bases are TGTGCTAGTGGTTTGTATCCGGGACAGGGGTCGGACATTCAGTACTTC. The rearrangement links TRBV12-5 to TRBJ2-4, with 10 nucleotides matching TRBD1. V was clipped by 2 bases and J by 8 bases; unmatched bases: 9. CDR3 length equals 16 residues. Germline V gene data show CDR1 as LGHNT and CDR2 as FRNRAP.

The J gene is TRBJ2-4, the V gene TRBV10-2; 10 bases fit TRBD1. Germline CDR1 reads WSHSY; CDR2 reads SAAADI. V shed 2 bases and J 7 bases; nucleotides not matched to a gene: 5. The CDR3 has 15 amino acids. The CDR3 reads CASSEIGTGANIQYF. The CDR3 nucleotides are TGCGCCAGCAGTGAGATCGGGACAGGGGCCAACATTCAGTACTTC.

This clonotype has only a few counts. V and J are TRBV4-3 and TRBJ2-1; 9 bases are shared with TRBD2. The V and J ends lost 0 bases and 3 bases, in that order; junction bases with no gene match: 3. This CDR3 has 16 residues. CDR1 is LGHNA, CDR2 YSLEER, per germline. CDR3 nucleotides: TGCGCCAGCAGCCAAGATCGCGGGAGGGGCTACAATGAGCAGTTCTTC. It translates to CASSQDRGRGYNEQFF.

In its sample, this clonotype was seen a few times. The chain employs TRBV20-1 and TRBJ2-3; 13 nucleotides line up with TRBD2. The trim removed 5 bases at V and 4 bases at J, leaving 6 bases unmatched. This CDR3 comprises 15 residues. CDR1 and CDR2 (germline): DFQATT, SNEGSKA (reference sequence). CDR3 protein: CSACGLAGVPDTQYF. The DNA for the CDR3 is TGCAGTGCTTGTGGACTAGCGGGAGTCCCAGATACGCAGTATTTT.

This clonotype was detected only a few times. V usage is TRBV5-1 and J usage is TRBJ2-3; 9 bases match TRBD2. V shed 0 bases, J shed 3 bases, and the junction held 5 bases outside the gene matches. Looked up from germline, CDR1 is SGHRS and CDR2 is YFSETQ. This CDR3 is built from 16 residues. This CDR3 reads CASSLGSGRVTDTQYF. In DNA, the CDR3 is TGCGCCAGCAGCTTGGGTAGCGGGAGAGTGACAGATACGCAGTATTTT.

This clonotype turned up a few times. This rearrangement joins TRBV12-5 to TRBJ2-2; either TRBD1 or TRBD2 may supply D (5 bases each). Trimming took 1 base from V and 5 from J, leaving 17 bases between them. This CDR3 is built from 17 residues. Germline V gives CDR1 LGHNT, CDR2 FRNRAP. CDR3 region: CASGLGHRWDPTGELFF. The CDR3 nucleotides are TGTGCTAGTGGTTTGGGACACCGGTGGGACCCTACCGGGGAGCTGTTTTTT.

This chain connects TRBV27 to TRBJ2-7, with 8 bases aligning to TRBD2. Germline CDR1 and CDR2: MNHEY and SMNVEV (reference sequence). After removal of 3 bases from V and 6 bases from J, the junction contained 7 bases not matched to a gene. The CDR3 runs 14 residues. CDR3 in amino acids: CASSFTGGPVEQYF. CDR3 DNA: TGTGCCAGCAGTTTTACGGGAGGGCCCGTCGAGCAGTACTTC.

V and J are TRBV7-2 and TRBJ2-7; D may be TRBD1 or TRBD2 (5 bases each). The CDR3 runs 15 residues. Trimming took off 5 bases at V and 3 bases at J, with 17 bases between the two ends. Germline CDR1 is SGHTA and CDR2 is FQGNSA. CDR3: CASSEGSGSFYEQYV. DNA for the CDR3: TGTGCCAGCAGCGAGGGGAGCGGAAGTTTCTACGAGCAGTACGTC.

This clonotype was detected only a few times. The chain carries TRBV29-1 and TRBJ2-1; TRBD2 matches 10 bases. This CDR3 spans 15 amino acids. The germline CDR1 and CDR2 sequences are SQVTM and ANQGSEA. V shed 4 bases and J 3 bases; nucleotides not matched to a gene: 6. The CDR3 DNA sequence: TGCAGCGTTGCTGTTCGACTAGCGGGCTACAATGAGCAGTTCTTC. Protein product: CSVAVRLAGYNEQFF.

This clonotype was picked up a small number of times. The CDR3 DNA reads as TGCAGCGTTGAAGATCTTCCGGACTCCTACAATGAGCAGTTCTTC. The encoded protein is CSVEDLPDSYNEQFF. This chain joins TRBV29-1 and TRBJ2-1, with D unresolved. V lost 0 bases and J lost 0, with 9 bases in between. The germline V gene encodes CDR1 SQVTM and CDR2 ANQGSEA. The CDR3 consists of 15 residues.

The CDR3 sequence: CASMEVTGANVLTF. In nucleotides, the CDR3 is TGTGCCAGCATGGAGGTTACTGGGGCCAACGTCCTGACTTTC. The chain couples TRBV2 to TRBJ2-6; maybe TRBD2 (5 bases). The CDR3 contains 14 residues. V was shortened by 7 bases and J by 2 bases, with 9 bases between the two germline ends. Germline V lookup: CDR1 SNHLY, CDR2 FYNNEI.

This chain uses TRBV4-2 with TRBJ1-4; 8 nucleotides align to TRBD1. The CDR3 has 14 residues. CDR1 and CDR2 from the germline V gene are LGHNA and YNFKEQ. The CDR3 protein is CGGSPGQANEKLFF. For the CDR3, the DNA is TGTGGCGGCAGCCCGGGACAGGCCAATGAAAAACTGTTTTTT.